This TCR beta chain was profiled in a study of cytotoxic CD8 clonotypes in ibrutinib-treated CLL. This clone was counted once. There are 13 residues in the CDR3. Germline trimming cut 3 bases from V and 2 bases from J; bases unmatched to any gene: 1. The germline gives CDR1 MDHEN, CDR2 SYDVKM. The assay was immunoSEQ multiplex PCR, and TCRdb's table has in-frame clones only and misses some. This table holds approximately 170,000 clones, roughly 88% found once. Sequenced here: PBMCs, sampled at disease progression, from a patient treated with ibrutinib. The TCR originated in a human donor with chronic lymphocytic leukemia. This chain links TRBV28 with TRBJ2-7; TRBD2 agrees at 7 bases. The CDR3 region is CASSFAGAYEQYF. Written as DNA, the CDR3 is TGTGCCAGCAGTTTCGCGGGGGCCTACGAGCAGTACTTC.